This T cell receptor beta chain comes out of a study of blood T cell repertoires in COVID-19. CDR1 and CDR2 (germline): LNHDA, SQIVND (reference sequence). With V trimmed by 5 bases and J by 12 bases, 6 bases remained unmatched. The CDR3 length is 12 residues. This clone was seen a single time. TCRdb's copy holds only in-frame clones and misses some; the assay was immunoSEQ multiplex PCR. The data contain roughly 180,000 clones, approximately 84% of them singletons. The genes are TRBV19 and TRBJ1-1; 10 positions match TRBD1. The clonotype originates from a middle-aged woman with acute COVID-19. The sequenced sample was PBMCs or T cells enriched from blood (not recorded which). The chain's CDR3 is CASSSRTGGTFF. The CDR3 bases are TGTGCCAGTAGTTCAAGGACAGGGGGAACTTTCTTT. The full variable domain, in which reference TRBV19 and TRBJ1-1 provide the parts outside the CDR3, is DGGITQSPKYLFRKEGQNVTLSCEQNLNHDAMYWYRQDPGQGLRLIYYSQIVNDFQKGDIAEGYSVSREKKESFPLTVTSAQKNPTAFYLCASSSRTGGTFFGQGTRLTVV.